One and the same sample provided the 23 T cell receptor beta chains below, sequenced in a study of a mutant IDH1 vaccine in newly diagnosed glioma. No cognate antigen is known for these TCRs. Time point specified: week 47, end of study. Vaccinated patients received 300 ug of mutant IDH1 20-mer peptide per dose, with topical imiquimod. Libraries were prepared by immunoSEQ multiplex PCR; TCRdb keeps only in-frame clonotypes and omits some of them. The table shows tens of thousands of clones, with 90% occurring only once. The sequenced sample was PBMCs, obtained from a glioma patient whose treatment included an IDH1 peptide vaccine. The receptors come from a middle-aged woman with glioma.

To note about this clone: Relative to the germline gene, one junction end is altered; a read error may explain this. The chain couples TRBV4-1 to TRBJ1-4; 8 bases map to TRBD1. The CDR3 is 14 residues long. Germline lookup yields CDR1 MGHRA and CDR2 YSYEKL. The CDR3 nucleotides read TGCGCCAGCAGCCAAACCGAAAATACAGGGGGGGCGCTTTTT. Its translation: CASSQTENTGGALF.

J is TRBJ1-1 and V is TRBV29-1, with D tentatively TRBD1 (5 bases). CDR1 and CDR2 from the germline V gene are SQVTM and ANQGSEA. Trimming removed 6 bases from V and 6 bases from J, with 17 bases in between. The CDR3 is 13 amino acids. CDR3 in DNA: TGCAGCGTAGCGGGGACGGAAGGGGCTGAAGCTTTCTTT. Translating gives CSVAGTEGAEAFF.

The CDR3 sequence is CASSLLSIRGVNGYTF. Written as DNA, the CDR3 is TGCGCCAGCAGCTTGTTGTCCATACGTGGGGTGAATGGCTACACCTTC. The gene calls are TRBV5-1 and TRBJ1-2; D ambiguous. V was clipped by 1 base and J by 6 bases, with 19 bases between them. The V gene's germline CDR1 is SGHRS and CDR2 YFSETQ. This CDR3 comprises 16 residues.

The chain combines TRBV6-6 with TRBJ1-1; no definite D call. This CDR3 contains 14 residues. CDR1 MNHNY and CDR2 SVGAGI come from the germline V gene (reference sequence). V shed 6 bases and J shed 5 bases, with 16 bases lying between them. The CDR3 DNA follows: TGTGCCAGCAGAACACAAGCAGAGAGAACTGAAGCTTTCTTT. This translates into CASRTQAERTEAFF.

The chain employs TRBV5-4 and TRBJ2-7, with 8 bases aligning to TRBD2. The CDR3 has 15 amino acids. CDR1 and CDR2 (germline): SGHNT, YYREEE (reference sequence). The ends lost 6 bases at V and 2 bases at J; junction bases unmatched: 10. The CDR3 DNA follows: TGTGCCAGCACCCCGAGAGGAGCGGGAGCCTACGAGCAGTACTTC. The encoded protein is CASTPRGAGAYEQYF. Full variable domain (outside the CDR3, taken from reference TRBV5-4 and TRBJ2-7): ETGVTQSPTHLIKTRGQQVTLRCSSQSGHNTVSWYQQALGQGPQFIFQYYREEENGRGNFPPRFSGLQFPNYSSELNVNALELDDSALYLCASTPRGAGAYEQYFGPGTRLTVT.

The chain combines TRBV29-1 with TRBJ1-1; D is undetermined. The CDR3 is 14 amino acids. CDR1 and CDR2 from the germline V gene are SQVTM and ANQGSEA. Trimming shortened V by 0 bases and J by 10 bases, and 18 bases separated the two germline ends. For the CDR3, the DNA is TGCAGCGTTGAAGATAAAGGAGATGTATGGGGAGCTTTCTTT. Translated: CSVEDKGDVWGAFF.

The sample holds one count of this clone. The gene calls are TRBV6-6 and TRBJ2-7; D is uncertain. V was clipped by 0 bases and J by 3 bases, with 6 bases between them. The CDR3 contains 13 residues. Per the germline V gene, CDR1 is MNHNY and CDR2 is SVGAGI (reference sequence). For the CDR3, the DNA is TGTGCCAGCAGTTACTCGGGTCTCTACGAGCAGTACTTC. Amino acids: CASSYSGLYEQYF.

The chain uses TRBV10-3 and TRBJ2-7; D is unclear. CDR3 length: 11 amino acids. Deletions cut 6 bases from V and 2 bases from J, with 5 bases between. Germline assignment: CDR1 ENHRY and CDR2 SYGVKD. Here the CDR3 reads CAIRSAYEQYF. In DNA form, the CDR3 reads TGTGCCATCAGGTCCGCCTACGAGCAGTACTTC.

V and J are TRBV19 and TRBJ1-4, with 8 bases fitting TRBD1. The CDR3 length is 15 residues. CDR1 is LNHDA, CDR2 SQIVND, per germline (reference sequence). The junction had 11 bases not matched to a gene; V was cut back by 6 bases and J by 8 bases. CDR3 loop: CASRDAGQAYEKLFF. The CDR3 DNA sequence: TGTGCCAGTAGGGACGCGGGACAGGCTTACGAAAAACTGTTTTTT.

This clone was observed a single time. The V and J genes are TRBV6-5 and TRBJ1-1; no firm D call. Between the trimmed V and J ends, which lost 7 bases and 4 bases, there was a span of 19 bases. This CDR3 spans 15 amino acids. The germline CDR1 and CDR2 sequences are MNHEY and SVGAGI. CDR3 DNA: TGTGCCAGCACTCCGAGGTCCCCGGGGAGCACTGAAGCTTTCTTT. As protein: CASTPRSPGSTEAFF.

The rearrangement links TRBV7-9 to TRBJ1-1, with D unclear. Looked up from germline, CDR1 is SEHNR and CDR2 is FQNEAQ (reference sequence). V dropped 6 bases and J dropped 6 bases, with 11 bases sitting between them. The CDR3 sequence is 12 residues long. The CDR3 here is CASSPGLAEAFF. DNA for the CDR3: TGTGCCAGCAGTCCCGGACTCGCTGAAGCTTTCTTT. Drawing the rest from reference TRBV7-9 and TRBJ1-1, the complete variable domain is DTGVSQNPRHKITKRGQNVTFRCDPISEHNRLYWYRQTLGQGPEFLTYFQNEAQLEKSRLLSDRFSAERPKGSFSTLEIQRTEQGDSAMYLCASSPGLAEAFFGQGTRLTVV.

This clone was counted between two and nine times. The rearrangement uses TRBV18 and TRBJ1-1; no clear D. Trimming left V 5 bases short and J 8 bases short, with 18 bases between. This CDR3 has 14 residues. Germline V CDR1 and CDR2: KGHSH, LQKENI. CDR3 in DNA: TGTGCCAGCTCAGCTTCGACCGGAACACTAGAAGCTTTCTTT. It translates to CASSASTGTLEAFF.

The chain is built from TRBV25-1 and TRBJ2-1, with 10 bases aligning to TRBD2. Trimming at V came to 2 bases and at J to 4 bases, leaving 5 bases not matched to a gene. CDR3 length: 16 residues. The V gene's germline CDR1 is MGHDK and CDR2 SYGVNS. The CDR3 is CASSEASGSWYNEQFF. CDR3 in DNA: TGTGCCAGCAGTGAAGCTAGCGGGAGTTGGTACAATGAGCAGTTCTTC.

The chain carries TRBV18 and TRBJ1-2; D perhaps matches TRBD1 (6 bases). Trimming took off 0 bases at V and 6 bases at J, with 14 bases between the two ends. This CDR3 is 15 amino acids long. The germline gives CDR1 KGHSH, CDR2 LQKENI. CDR3 bases: TGTGCCAGCTCACCACCGGCGGGGGGCGCGAATGGCTACACCTTC. This gives the protein CASSPPAGGANGYTF.

V and J are TRBV19 and TRBJ2-2, with D perhaps TRBD1 (5 bases). Trimming left V 4 bases short and J 1 base short, with 7 bases between. The germline V gene encodes CDR1 LNHDA and CDR2 SQIVND (reference sequence). This CDR3 region has 14 residues. The chain's CDR3 is CASSRDRNTGELFF. The CDR3 bases are TGTGCCAGTAGTAGAGACAGGAACACCGGGGAGCTGTTTTTT.

This clone was found once. V and J are TRBV2 and TRBJ1-5; D is possibly TRBD1 (5 bases). V dropped 8 bases and J dropped 2 bases, with 16 bases sitting between them. The CDR3 contains 15 residues. Germline V gene data show CDR1 as SNHLY and CDR2 as FYNNEI. The CDR3 DNA reads TGTGCCAGCGGCGTGAGAGGGGCAGGCAATCAGCCCCAGCATTTT. Translation: CASGVRGAGNQPQHF.

The genes are TRBV28 and TRBJ2-7; D possibly uses TRBD1 or TRBD2 (7 bases each). The CDR3 is made up of 14 amino acids. Trimming cost V 1 base and J 3 bases, with 10 bases left between them. CDR1 and CDR2 from the germline V gene are MDHEN and SYDVKM. As DNA, the CDR3 is TGTGCCAGCAGTTTATCAGGGGGGGGCTACGAGCAGTACTTC. It yields the protein CASSLSGGGYEQYF.

This clone was found once. V usage is TRBV29-1 and J usage is TRBJ2-7, with 12 bases aligning to TRBD1. The CDR3 is made up of 13 amino acids. The J segment lost 4 bases and the V segment lost 7 bases, leaving 5 bases of the junction unmatched. Germline V lookup: CDR1 SQVTM, CDR2 ANQGSEA. The CDR3 nucleotides read TGCAGCGCCGGGGGACAGGGGGCTTACGAGCAGTACTTC. It yields the protein CSAGGQGAYEQYF.

This clone came up once. The V call is TRBV7-2, the J call TRBJ1-5, with a weak D call TRBD1 (6 bases). The CDR3 runs 14 residues. The germline V and J ends were trimmed by 3 bases and 7 bases, with 13 bases remaining between them. Germline-derived CDR1 and CDR2 are SGHTA and FQGNSA. CDR3 residues: CASSFGRGGQPQHF. The CDR3 coding sequence is TGTGCCAGCAGCTTCGGCAGGGGTGGACAGCCCCAGCATTTT.

The chain joins TRBV4-1 to TRBJ2-6, with D uncertain. Between the trimmed V and J ends, which lost 0 bases and 0 bases, there was a span of 6 bases. This CDR3 has 16 amino acids. Germline V lookup: CDR1 MGHRA, CDR2 YSYEKL. CDR3 DNA: TGCGCCAGCAGCCAAGATCCTGCCTCTGGGGCCAACGTCCTGACTTTC. It translates to CASSQDPASGANVLTF.

The CDR3 DNA is TGTGCCTGGAGGGATCGGACAGGGAACTATGGCTACACCTTC. It translates to CAWRDRTGNYGYTF. This chain joins TRBV30 and TRBJ1-2, with 8 bases matching TRBD1. The CDR3 has 14 residues. J lost 2 bases, V lost 3 bases, and 5 bases had no gene match. From germline, CDR1 is GTSNPN and CDR2 SVGIG (reference sequence).

V is TRBV9 and J is TRBJ2-7; D is ambiguous. Trimming took off 0 bases at V and 2 bases at J, with 9 bases between the two ends. CDR3 length equals 14 residues. Germline V gene lookup returns CDR1 SGDLS and CDR2 YYNGEE. The CDR3, as DNA: TGTGCCAGCAGCGTAGATGCCAGTACCTACGAGCAGTACTTC. Its protein product is CASSVDASTYEQYF. Based on the CDR3 plus reference TRBV9 and TRBJ2-7, the full variable domain is DSGVTQTPKHLITATGQRVTLRCSPRSGDLSVYWYQQSLDQGLQFLIQYYNGEERAKGNILERFSAQQFPDLHSELNLSSLELGDSALYFCASSVDASTYEQYFGPGTRLTVT.

This sequence joins TRBV27 and TRBJ1-1, with 12 nucleotides matching TRBD1. V lost 8 bases and J lost 0; bases outside the gene matches: 1. The CDR3 consists of 14 residues. The V gene's germline CDR1 is MNHEY and CDR2 SMNVEV (reference sequence). The CDR3 sequence: CASRDRGLNTEAFF. In DNA, the CDR3 is TGTGCCAGCCGGGACAGGGGGCTGAACACTGAAGCTTTCTTT.